This entry is about one TCR beta chain. Mismatch repair deficiency was confirmed in all patients, by PCR or immunohistochemistry. Profiled with immunoSEQ multiplex PCR; TCRdb holds only in-frame clones, not every one. The table shows about 35,000 clones, with over 80% occurring only once. These data are taken from a study of PD-1 blockade in mismatch repair-deficient tumors. The wider study: Patients had fewer than 15 mismatch repair-deficient cancer types and were previously treated and progressing.

The V segment lost 2 bases and the J segment 4 bases; nucleotides outside the gene matches: 3. CDR1 SGDLS and CDR2 YYNGEE come from the germline V gene. This CDR3 comprises 14 residues. The rearrangement joins TRBV9 to TRBJ1-2; TRBD1 agrees at 9 bases. This clonotype was obtained from an adult with mismatch repair-deficient cancer. The specimen was PBMCs, collected approximately 6 weeks after starting pembrolizumab. The CDR3, as DNA: TGTGCCAGCAGCGTTGGGGACAGGGTCTATGGCTACACCTTC. Amino acid sequence: CASSVGDRVYGYTF.